The clone carrying this T cell receptor (beta chain) was recorded at least ten times. These data are taken from a study of identical twins. Each CDR3 protein is one row after TCRdb ran MiXCR on the 5' RACE reads. The data contain about 690,000 distinct CDR3 sequences, less than 25% of them seen just once; the ten biggest clones take up roughly 4%. Losses at the gene ends were 2 bases for V and 3 bases for J; bases not matched to a gene: 0. CDR3 length: 15 amino acids. CDR1 and CDR2 from the germline V gene are MRHNA and SNTAGT. In addition, the sample was reused for a study of T cells expressing NK-cell markers. That report adds: Beta-chain profiling covered CD3+CD56+NKG2C+, CD3+CD56+NKG2C- and CD3+CD56-NKG2C+ sorted subsets.

The sequence was obtained from a woman between 18 and 29 years old in good health. Sequences were obtained from PBMCs. V usage is TRBV6-4 and J usage is TRBJ2-1; 11 nucleotides align to TRBD2. CDR3 DNA: TGTGCCAGCAGTGACGGGACTAGCGGCTACAATGAGCAGTTCTTC. The encoded protein is CASSDGTSGYNEQFF.